This is a list of T cell receptor beta chains from one sample in a study of somatic mutations in cytotoxic T cells in rheumatoid arthritis. Only in-frame clones appear in the TCRdb table, and some are missing; sequencing was by immunoSEQ multiplex PCR. The data contain approximately 19,000 clones, less than 90% of them singletons. The sample consisted of CD8+ T cells sorted from blood. Every receptor here comes from an adult with rheumatoid arthritis. The CDR3 runs from the conserved cysteine through the conserved F or W. D genes are given only for firm matches. Expanded clones get a size class; other rows say once, few or many, or leave the size out.

D gene	V gene	clone size	J gene	CDR3 protein	CDR3 DNA
NA	TRBV5-4	NA	TRBJ2-3	CASSSQGPDTQYF	TGTGCCAGCAGCTCCCAGGGTCCAGATACGCAGTATTTT
NA	TRBV12-5	NA	TRBJ1-2	CASGLPAGQGGYTF	TGTGCTAGTGGTTTGCCCGCGGGGCAGGGAGGCTACACCTTC
TRBD1	TRBV5-1	NA	TRBJ2-7	CASSLRDRGAYEQYF	TGCGCCAGCAGCCTCCGGGACAGGGGGGCCTACGAGCAGTACTTC
NA	TRBV11-2	NA	TRBJ2-7	CASSLDLRGAVYEQYF	TGTGCCAGCAGCTTAGATTTACGGGGGGCGGTCTACGAGCAGTACTTC
NA	TRBV4-1	NA	TRBJ1-1	CASSYARGQDTEAFF	TGCGCCAGCAGCTACGCCCGGGGGCAGGACACTGAAGCTTTCTTT
TRBD2	TRBV4-1	NA	TRBJ2-1	CASSQDFTSGGAREQFF	TGCGCCAGCAGCCAAGATTTCACAAGCGGGGGGGCCAGGGAGCAGTTCTTC
NA	TRBV7-3	NA	TRBJ2-5	CASSLGHLQETQYF	TGTGCCAGCAGCTTAGGGCACCTCCAAGAGACCCAGTACTTC
NA	TRBV19	NA	TRBJ1-1	CASTRGAVGVNTEAFF	TGTGCCAGTACGAGGGGGGCAGTTGGAGTGAACACTGAAGCTTTCTTT
NA	TRBV5-6	once	TRBJ2-2	CASSSGQYDTGELFF	TGTGCCAGCAGCTCCGGACAGTACGACACCGGGGAGCTGTTTTTT
NA	TRBV5-1	NA	TRBJ2-1	CASSLEMSVEQFF	TGCGCCAGCAGCTTGGAAATGTCGGTTGAGCAGTTCTTC
NA	TRBV29-1	NA	TRBJ1-2	CSVDPGSYYGYTF	TGCAGCGTTGATCCAGGGAGCTACTATGGCTACACCTTC
NA	TRBV11-3	NA	TRBJ2-2	CASSPVNTGELFF	TGTGCCAGCAGCCCGGTAAACACCGGGGAGCTGTTTTTT
TRBD1	TRBV5-5	few	TRBJ2-1	CASSPRDRLSSYNEQFF	TGTGCCAGCAGCCCCCGGGACAGACTTTCCTCCTACAATGAGCAGTTCTTC
NA	TRBV9	NA	TRBJ1-1	CASEGRAGGAFF	TGTGCCAGCGAGGGACGGGCAGGAGGAGCTTTCTTT
NA	TRBV12-5	once	TRBJ2-1	CASGTDLSSYNEQFF	TGTGCTAGTGGCACTGACTTGAGCTCCTACAATGAGCAGTTCTTC
NA	TRBV2	NA	TRBJ1-2	CASSGGPAIYGYTF	TGTGCCAGCAGTGGGGGACCAGCGATCTATGGCTACACCTTC
NA	TRBV7-9	NA	TRBJ2-7	CASSLEGRTYEQYF	TGTGCCAGCAGCTTAGAGGGACGGACCTACGAGCAGTACTTC
NA	TRBV11-2	NA	TRBJ1-1	CASSLGVYGEAFF	TGTGCCAGCAGCTTAGGGGTGTACGGTGAAGCTTTCTTT
NA	TRBV25-1	NA	TRBJ2-5	CASSDRRETQYF	TGTGCCAGCAGTGACCGACGGGAGACCCAGTACTTC
NA	TRBV9	NA	TRBJ2-7	CASSGDLGSTYEQYF	TGTGCCAGCAGCGGGGACTTGGGATCCACCTACGAGCAGTACTTC
TRBD1	TRBV5-1	NA	TRBJ1-2	CASSLVGTGALNYGYTF	TGCGCCAGCAGCTTGGTTGGGACAGGGGCCTTAAACTATGGCTACACCTTC
NA	TRBV30	few	TRBJ1-1	CAWSGGVLGSEAFF	TGTGCCTGGAGTGGAGGGGTCCTTGGGTCTGAAGCTTTCTTT
TRBD2	TRBV10-1	NA	TRBJ2-1	CASSDSGGYNEQFF	TGCGCCAGCAGTGATTCGGGGGGCTACAATGAGCAGTTCTTC
NA	TRBV9	few	TRBJ1-1	CASSVGGGLEAFF	TGTGCCAGCAGCGTAGGGGGAGGGCTTGAAGCTTTCTTT
NA	TRBV19	NA	TRBJ1-2	CASSIWPTESGADRENYGYTF	TGTGCCAGTAGTATTTGGCCCACCGAGTCAGGGGCGGACCGAGAGAACTATGGCTACACCTTC
NA	TRBV7-9	NA	TRBJ1-2	CASSLSPGVYGYTF	TGTGCCAGCAGCCTTAGCCCGGGCGTGTACGGCTACACCTTC
TRBD1	TRBV6-5	NA	TRBJ2-3	CASSYWSRGDTQYF	TGTGCCAGCAGTTACTGGTCCAGGGGGGATACGCAGTATTTT
NA	TRBV6-1	NA	TRBJ2-7	CASGSWGQGYEQYF	TGTGCCAGCGGTAGCTGGGGGCAGGGCTACGAGCAGTACTTC
TRBD1	TRBV27	NA	TRBJ1-5	CASARGTGGDQPQHF	TGTGCCAGCGCGCGCGGGACAGGGGGCGATCAGCCCCAGCATTTT
NA	TRBV7-7	NA	TRBJ2-5	CASSSPGLGGGETQYF	TGTGCCAGCAGCTCTCCGGGACTAGGGGGCGGCGAGACCCAGTACTTC
NA	TRBV7-9	NA	TRBJ2-2	CASSLYDGELFF	TGTGCCAGCAGCTTATACGACGGGGAGCTGTTTTTT
NA	TRBV12-5	NA	TRBJ2-3	CASGLGLGSLDTQYF	TGTGCTAGTGGTTTGGGCCTCGGTAGTTTGGATACGCAGTATTTT
NA	TRBV2	once	TRBJ2-3	CASRDRFTDTQYF	TGTGCCAGCAGGGACAGATTCACAGATACGCAGTATTTT
TRBD1	TRBV4-1	NA	TRBJ1-2	CASSQVSGTGYGYTF	TGCGCCAGCAGCCAAGTCTCCGGGACAGGTTATGGCTACACCTTC
NA	TRBV4-1	NA	TRBJ2-7	CASSQDPESGGLSYEQYF	TGCGCCAGCAGCCAAGATCCCGAATCTGGGGGCCTCTCCTACGAGCAGTACTTC
NA	TRBV29-1	NA	TRBJ2-5	CSVGGYPQETQYF	TGCAGCGTTGGGGGCTATCCCCAAGAGACCCAGTACTTC
NA	TRBV5-6	NA	TRBJ1-4	CASSLKTQPKAEKLFF	TGTGCCAGCAGCTTAAAGACCCAGCCAAAGGCTGAAAAACTGTTTTTT
TRBD1	TRBV29-1	NA	TRBJ2-7	CSVKRQGVGYEQYF	TGCAGCGTAAAAAGACAGGGAGTGGGCTACGAGCAGTACTTC
TRBD2	TRBV27	NA	TRBJ2-7	CASSFRGDSYEQYF	TGTGCCAGCAGTTTCCGGGGGGACTCCTACGAGCAGTACTTC
NA	TRBV6-5	NA	TRBJ1-4	CASSYNGHPNEKLFF	TGTGCCAGCAGTTACAACGGACACCCTAATGAAAAACTGTTTTTT
TRBD2	TRBV15	NA	TRBJ2-7	CATSRGLSGGLAYEQYF	TGTGCCACCAGCAGAGGCCTAAGCGGGGGGCTTGCCTACGAGCAGTACTTC
NA	TRBV7-9	NA	TRBJ1-2	CASSWTRPAGNYGYTF	TGTGCCAGCAGCTGGACACGTCCCGCCGGTAACTATGGCTACACCTTC
TRBD2	TRBV6-4	NA	TRBJ2-5	CASSDGGGAQETQYF	TGTGCCAGCAGTGACGGGGGAGGGGCTCAAGAGACCCAGTACTTC
NA	TRBV19	NA	TRBJ1-2	CASSPMGNGYTF	TGTGCCAGTAGCCCCATGGGTAATGGCTACACCTTC
NA	TRBV19	NA	TRBJ1-2	CASSTSNYGYTF	TGTGCCAGTAGTACTTCCAACTATGGCTACACCTTC
NA	TRBV25-1	NA	TRBJ1-1	CASKGSRVAEAFF	TGTGCCAGCAAGGGGAGCAGGGTAGCTGAAGCTTTCTTT
NA	TRBV27	NA	TRBJ2-7	CASSFFRGRPHEQYF	TGTGCCAGCAGTTTTTTCCGGGGGCGCCCCCACGAGCAGTACTTC
NA	TRBV27	once	TRBJ2-6	CASSFGGANVLTF	TGTGCCAGCAGTTTTGGTGGGGCCAACGTCCTGACTTTC
TRBD1	TRBV15	NA	TRBJ1-1	CATSEEGQGRGEAFF	TGTGCCACCAGCGAGGAGGGACAGGGGCGGGGTGAAGCTTTCTTT
NA	TRBV27	few	TRBJ2-6	CASSPLGGANVLTF	TGTGCCAGCAGTCCCCTGGGTGGGGCCAACGTCCTGACTTTC
NA	TRBV29-1	NA	TRBJ1-2	CSVLGYTF	TGCAGCGTTCTGGGCTACACCTTC
NA	TRBV27	NA	TRBJ2-3	CASSSSSTDTQYF	TGTGCCAGCAGTTCGAGTAGCACAGATACGCAGTATTTT
NA	TRBV27	NA	TRBJ2-2	CASSLSKGLGRELFF	TGTGCCAGCAGTTTATCGAAGGGACTTGGCAGGGAGCTGTTTTTT